The rows below give T cell receptor beta chains drawn from one sample of a study of OX40 agonist ivuxolimab in advanced cancers. The method was immunoSEQ multiplex PCR; TCRdb's version includes in-frame clones alone and lacks a portion of them. This table has some 21,000 clones, about 83% appearing once. The specimen comprised CD4+ or CD8+ T cells sorted from blood, sampled in a trial of the OX40 agonist ivuxolimab. The source is an adult with an advanced solid tumor such as melanoma, head and neck, liver or kidney cancer. Both conserved end residues are part of each CDR3. Each record gives: V gene, J gene, D gene, CDR3 protein. D genes are given only for firm matches.

V gene: TRBV7-3; J gene: TRBJ2-5; D gene: TRBD2; CDR3 protein: CASSLSGGQETQYF
V gene: TRBV28; J gene: TRBJ2-5; D gene: NA; CDR3 protein: CASSTRVEPGSQYF
V gene: TRBV7-9; J gene: TRBJ1-2; D gene: NA; CDR3 protein: CASSLTTVNYGYTF
V gene: TRBV11-2; J gene: TRBJ1-4; D gene: NA; CDR3 protein: CASSVDSRTNEKLFF
V gene: TRBV6-6; J gene: TRBJ2-4; D gene: TRBD2; CDR3 protein: CASSYEAGAQNIQYF
V gene: TRBV5-1; J gene: TRBJ2-7; D gene: TRBD2; CDR3 protein: CASSLLPGGSYEQYF
V gene: TRBV11-2; J gene: TRBJ1-6; D gene: TRBD1; CDR3 protein: CASSPSGGLIGSPLHF
V gene: TRBV7-9; J gene: TRBJ1-2; D gene: NA; CDR3 protein: CASSFALDYGYTF
V gene: TRBV4-3; J gene: TRBJ1-2; D gene: NA; CDR3 protein: CASSQGVSWGYGYTF
V gene: TRBV7-9; J gene: TRBJ2-7; D gene: NA; CDR3 protein: CASSGGGREQYF
V gene: TRBV5-4; J gene: TRBJ2-1; D gene: NA; CDR3 protein: CASSLAWASYNEQFF
V gene: TRBV11-2; J gene: TRBJ2-5; D gene: NA; CDR3 protein: CASSLGQDMGHRKETQYF
V gene: TRBV7-6; J gene: TRBJ1-2; D gene: NA; CDR3 protein: CASSPDGANYGYTF
V gene: TRBV5-3; J gene: TRBJ2-6; D gene: NA; CDR3 protein: CARLSLGEQSRANVLTF
V gene: TRBV6-5; J gene: TRBJ2-7; D gene: NA; CDR3 protein: CASSSAGPYEQYF
V gene: TRBV7-9; J gene: TRBJ1-5; D gene: TRBD1; CDR3 protein: CASSRTGTGHQPQHF
V gene: TRBV4-1; J gene: TRBJ2-7; D gene: NA; CDR3 protein: CASSQLPSSSLEQYF
V gene: TRBV5-6; J gene: TRBJ2-5; D gene: TRBD2; CDR3 protein: CASSFGRGIQETQYF
V gene: TRBV5-8; J gene: TRBJ1-2; D gene: NA; CDR3 protein: CASSLVFKGSYGYTF
V gene: TRBV27; J gene: TRBJ2-2; D gene: NA; CDR3 protein: CASTLGTGELFF
V gene: TRBV27; J gene: TRBJ2-7; D gene: TRBD2; CDR3 protein: CASSERGNSYEQYF
V gene: TRBV7-6; J gene: TRBJ2-1; D gene: NA; CDR3 protein: CASSLVRNEQFF
V gene: TRBV4-1; J gene: TRBJ1-1; D gene: TRBD1; CDR3 protein: CASSQRTGGGTEAFF
V gene: TRBV27; J gene: TRBJ2-7; D gene: NA; CDR3 protein: CASSPTGAYAYEQYF
V gene: TRBV9; J gene: TRBJ2-2; D gene: NA; CDR3 protein: CASSVVEAKGGTGELFF
V gene: TRBV7-7; J gene: TRBJ2-2; D gene: NA; CDR3 protein: CASSLQVAGELFF
V gene: TRBV4-3; J gene: TRBJ1-1; D gene: NA; CDR3 protein: CASSPGVLLNTEAFF
V gene: TRBV4-2; J gene: TRBJ2-5; D gene: NA; CDR3 protein: CASSQDTREETQYF
V gene: TRBV28; J gene: TRBJ1-2; D gene: NA; CDR3 protein: CASSSRPLRYGYTF
V gene: TRBV13; J gene: TRBJ1-2; D gene: NA; CDR3 protein: CASSLRGADGYTF
V gene: TRBV29-1; J gene: TRBJ2-2; D gene: TRBD2; CDR3 protein: CSVLGEGRAGELFF
V gene: TRBV18; J gene: TRBJ1-4; D gene: NA; CDR3 protein: CASSVPATNEKLFF
V gene: TRBV19; J gene: TRBJ1-5; D gene: NA; CDR3 protein: CASSIRGNQPQHF
V gene: TRBV18; J gene: TRBJ1-2; D gene: TRBD1; CDR3 protein: CASSPQTTGDGYTF
V gene: TRBV27; J gene: TRBJ1-2; D gene: NA; CDR3 protein: CASSPIASNYGYTF
V gene: TRBV7-9; J gene: TRBJ1-1; D gene: TRBD1; CDR3 protein: CASSPSSQGVNTEAFF
V gene: TRBV4-1; J gene: TRBJ2-5; D gene: NA; CDR3 protein: CASSQTLGETQYF
V gene: TRBV5-6; J gene: TRBJ1-1; D gene: TRBD1; CDR3 protein: CASRSGTGVIEAFF
V gene: TRBV6-5; J gene: TRBJ1-1; D gene: NA; CDR3 protein: CASSYSLDGETEAFF
V gene: TRBV4-2; J gene: TRBJ2-7; D gene: NA; CDR3 protein: CASSHPRGDYEQYF
V gene: TRBV11-1; J gene: TRBJ1-1; D gene: NA; CDR3 protein: CASSFSETTLGAFF
V gene: TRBV19; J gene: TRBJ1-5; D gene: NA; CDR3 protein: CASSIYGQNNQPQHF
V gene: TRBV5-1; J gene: TRBJ1-6; D gene: TRBD1; CDR3 protein: CASSFGTGGSPLHF
V gene: TRBV7-7; J gene: TRBJ2-6; D gene: NA; CDR3 protein: CASSYGGSSGANVLTF
V gene: TRBV7-2; J gene: TRBJ1-5; D gene: NA; CDR3 protein: CASSLGRGNQPQHF
V gene: TRBV29-1; J gene: TRBJ1-2; D gene: TRBD1; CDR3 protein: CSVVRGQDYGYTF
V gene: TRBV7-9; J gene: TRBJ2-7; D gene: NA; CDR3 protein: CASSLGDGEQYF
V gene: TRBV19; J gene: TRBJ2-6; D gene: TRBD1; CDR3 protein: CATSQGSGANVLTF
V gene: TRBV19; J gene: TRBJ2-5; D gene: NA; CDR3 protein: CASRPGLWGEETQYF
V gene: TRBV2; J gene: TRBJ1-3; D gene: NA; CDR3 protein: CASQGLTGNTIYF
V gene: TRBV11-2; J gene: TRBJ2-7; D gene: TRBD2; CDR3 protein: CATSGGYEQYF
V gene: TRBV4-2; J gene: TRBJ2-2; D gene: TRBD2; CDR3 protein: CASSGRTSGAIKWTGELFF
V gene: TRBV7-9; J gene: TRBJ2-1; D gene: NA; CDR3 protein: CASRAGLNNEQFF
V gene: TRBV28; J gene: TRBJ1-3; D gene: TRBD1; CDR3 protein: CASSLLQGAGNTIYF
V gene: TRBV7-8; J gene: TRBJ1-2; D gene: TRBD1; CDR3 protein: CASSVDRTGTGDYGYTF
V gene: TRBV29-1; J gene: TRBJ2-7; D gene: TRBD1; CDR3 protein: CSVDVTAGGFYEQYF
V gene: TRBV6-5; J gene: TRBJ2-7; D gene: NA; CDR3 protein: CASSGDGYLKHEQYF
V gene: TRBV5-1; J gene: TRBJ1-1; D gene: NA; CDR3 protein: CASSSQTNSVGNTEAFF